This entry describes one T cell receptor (beta chain). Original processing notes: Amplification of reference gene primers provided the estimated nucleated cell counts. Profiled with immunoSEQ multiplex PCR; TCRdb holds only in-frame clones, not every one. V, J and clone size were drawn from that table, and D and trimming were deduced from the DNA. The repertoire consists of 120,000 or so clones, with 85% occurring once and the leading ten covering more than 20%. The V and J ends lost 5 bases and 6 bases, in that order; junction bases with no gene match: 10. The CDR3 runs to 15 residues. Germline lookup yields CDR1 LNHDA and CDR2 SQIVND (reference sequence). The data were taken from a study of blood T cell repertoires in COVID-19. Study details: The United States, Italy and Spain supplied acute and convalescent COVID-19 samples. T cells, B-cell-depleted T cells, or PBMCs supplied cDNA or gDNA.

The material sequenced was peripheral blood. This clonotype was sampled from an elderly woman with acute or convalescent COVID-19. The rearrangement uses TRBV19 and TRBJ1-5; TRBD1 agrees at 7 bases. The CDR3 protein is CASSVAGTVSQPQHF. The CDR3 nucleotides are TGTGCCAGTAGTGTAGCTGGGACAGTTTCTCAGCCCCAGCATTTT.